The clone carrying this TCR beta chain was seen at least ten times. Antigen: not known. TCRalpha and TCRbeta libraries used 5'RACE with constant-segment primers and UMIs. TCRdb re-called the 5' RACE reads with MiXCR, one entry per CDR3 protein. The repertoire includes around 30,000 distinct CDR3 sequences, around 12% of them detected once, and roughly 15% sits in the top ten. This entry is derived from a study of T-cell memory formation after mild COVID-19. Findings of the study overall: Mainly CM and EM harbored the contracting CD4+ clones; mainly EMRA harbored the CD8+ ones. There were some responding clones in pre-infection memory, which suggested that cross-reactive memory had joined.

Trimming left V 1 base short and J 8 bases short, with 11 bases between. Germline V lookup: CDR1 SEHNR, CDR2 FQNEAQ (reference sequence). The CDR3 contains 13 residues. This clonotype was sampled from an adult woman who had mild COVID-19 (a few samples of this study predate the infection). Cell type and time point are not known. The V and J genes are TRBV7-9 and TRBJ1-2, with D possibly TRBD1 on 6 matching bases. The source material was PBMCs or a T cell subset sorted from them (not recorded which). CDR3 in amino acids: CASSLDRVMGYTF. The CDR3, as DNA: TGTGCCAGCAGCTTAGACAGGGTGATGGGCTACACCTTC.